The 32 T cell receptor beta chains reported below all come from one sample, sequenced in a study of T cell repertoires in cytomegalovirus infection. The antigens for these receptors are not known. MiXCR, run by TCRdb on the reads, gives a single entry per CDR3 protein. The table records hundreds of thousands of distinct CDR3 sequences, roughly a third of them present only once. Sequencing was performed on cultured PBMCs, taken from culture after CMV antigen stimulation. All receptors come from a human donor in good health (CMV status not recorded). Some clones in this sample may be carry-over from other donors' samples.

This clonotype was found a few times. V usage is TRBV19 and J usage is TRBJ1-1; D ambiguous. Trimming removed 6 bases at V and 1 base at J, with 12 bases between. The CDR3 spans 14 residues. In germline, CDR1 is LNHDA, CDR2 SQIVND (reference sequence). The CDR3 DNA reads TGTGCCAGTAGCTTCGGAGCGGGGAACACTGAAGCTTTCTTT. It codes for CASSFGAGNTEAFF.

This clonotype was found a few times. V usage is TRBV12-3 or TRBV12-4 and J usage is TRBJ1-1; no reliable D call. Between the trimmed V and J ends, which lost 3 bases and 0 bases, there was a span of 8 bases. The CDR3 contains 14 residues. CDR3 DNA: TGTGCCAGCAGTTTGCGGTCCATGAACACTGAAGCTTTCTTT. Translation gives CASSLRSMNTEAFF.

V gene TRBV5-4 combines with J gene TRBJ2-5; TRBD1 is a possible D gene (5 bases). Trimming left V 1 base short and J 5 bases short, with 12 bases between. The CDR3 consists of 14 residues. Germline assignment: CDR1 SGHNT and CDR2 YYREEE (reference sequence). This chain's CDR3 is CASSLRAGLETQYF. DNA for the CDR3: TGTGCCAGCAGCTTGCGGGCAGGGTTGGAGACCCAGTACTTC.

This clonotype has at least ten counts. This chain connects TRBV11-2 to TRBJ2-3; 9 bases map to TRBD1. Germline CDR1 SGHAT, CDR2 FQNNGV. Germline trimming cut 5 bases from V and 0 bases from J; bases unmatched to any gene: 6. CDR3 length equals 16 residues. The CDR3 bases are TGTGCCAGCAGCCCCGGGACAGGGCTTAGCACAGATACGCAGTATTTT. Residues: CASSPGTGLSTDTQYF. The variable domain in full, completed from reference TRBV11-2 and TRBJ2-3, reads EAGVAQSPRYKIIEKRQSVAFWCNPISGHATLYWYQQILGQGPKLLIQFQNNGVVDDSQLPKDRFSAERLKGVDSTLKIQPAKLEDSAVYLCASSPGTGLSTDTQYFGPGTRLTVL.

The chain is built from TRBV20-1 and TRBJ2-3; D gene uncertain. This CDR3 contains 13 residues. Germline CDR1 reads DFQATT; CDR2 reads SNEGSKA (reference sequence). The DNA of the CDR3 is TGCAGCGGCACAGCAGCAAGCACAGATACGCAGTATTTT. Protein product: CSGTAASTDTQYF.

This chain uses TRBV20-1 with TRBJ1-5, with D possibly being TRBD1 (6 bases). V was trimmed by 4 bases and J by 0 bases, leaving 19 bases between them. The germline V gene encodes CDR1 DFQATT and CDR2 SNEGSKA (reference sequence). The CDR3 sequence is 17 residues long. CDR3 protein: CSATRVGTHHSNQPQHF. CDR3 nucleotides: TGCAGTGCTACAAGGGTCGGGACACATCATAGCAATCAGCCCCAGCATTTT.

This chain links TRBV10-3 with TRBJ2-1; 13 positions agree with TRBD2. Germline V gives CDR1 ENHRY, CDR2 SYGVKD. The CDR3 is 15 amino acids. V trimming: 6 bases; J trimming: 9 bases; junction bases outside the gene matches: 8. The CDR3 DNA sequence: TGTGCCATCAGCGCGGGACTAGCGGGGTTGGGTGAGCAGTTCTTC. Its protein product is CAISAGLAGLGEQFF.

This clonotype has a handful of counts. This chain links TRBV11-3 with TRBJ2-1; TRBD2 matches 8 bases. The V and J ends lost 10 bases and 5 bases, in that order; junction bases with no gene match: 13. The CDR3 runs to 15 residues. The V gene's germline CDR1 is SGHNT and CDR2 YENEEA. The CDR3 DNA reads TGTGCCACCACTTGGGGTAGCGGGAAAAACAATGAGCAGTTCTTC. It translates to CATTWGSGKNNEQFF. Full variable domain (outside the CDR3, taken from reference TRBV11-3 and TRBJ2-1): EAGVVQSPRYKIIEKKQPVAFWCNPISGHNTLYWYLQNLGQGPELLIRYENEEAVDDSQLPKDRFSAERLKGVDSTLKIQPAELGDSAVYLCATTWGSGKNNEQFFGPGTRLTVL.

This chain links TRBV28 with TRBJ1-4, with 8 bases aligning to TRBD1. The germline V gene encodes CDR1 MDHEN and CDR2 SYDVKM. There are 14 residues in the CDR3. V gave up 5 bases and J gave up 3 bases; unmatched junction bases: 2. CDR3 DNA: TGTGCCAGCAGTCCGGGACAGGCTAATGAAAAACTGTTTTTT. This encodes CASSPGQANEKLFF.

The V and J genes are TRBV20-1 and TRBJ1-6; D may be TRBD1 (5 bases). Trimming stripped 6 bases from V and 7 bases from J, with 10 bases between. The CDR3 is 12 amino acids. Per germline, CDR1 DFQATT and CDR2 SNEGSKA (reference sequence). CDR3 in DNA: TGCAGTGCAGGGACGGGGAATTCACCCCTCCACTTT. It codes for CSAGTGNSPLHF.

This chain links TRBV6-2 or TRBV6-3 with TRBJ1-1, with D unclear. The CDR3 is made up of 13 amino acids. Trimming cost V 6 bases and J 11 bases, with 19 bases left between them. Germline V gives CDR1 MNHEY, CDR2 SVGEGT. The CDR3 region is CASSNSPSSTAFF. CDR3 bases: TGTGCCAGCAGCAACTCCCCAAGTAGCACTGCTTTCTTT.

This clonotype appeared a few times. This chain's CDR3 is CASSQWLGDEKLFF. CDR3 nucleotides: TGTGCCAGCAGCCAATGGTTAGGGGATGAAAAACTGTTTTTT. The chain couples TRBV11-2 to TRBJ1-4; D is possibly TRBD1 (5 bases). The V end was cut by 5 bases, the J end by 6 bases, with 13 bases between. Per the germline V gene, CDR1 is SGHAT and CDR2 is FQNNGV. The CDR3 is 14 amino acids.

CDR3 region: CASSIRHSNQPQHF. CDR3 coding DNA: TGTGCCAGCAGCATCCGTCATAGCAATCAGCCCCAGCATTTT. The chain couples TRBV12-3 or TRBV12-4 to TRBJ1-5; D is ambiguous. Trimming left V 6 bases short and J 0 bases short, with 9 bases between. This CDR3 region has 14 residues.

This clonotype was seen at least ten times. The V and J genes are TRBV6-1 and TRBJ1-5; D possibly corresponds to TRBD1 (5 bases). The V gene lost 7 bases and the J gene lost 6 bases, with 13 bases spanning the gap. Germline assignment: CDR1 MNHNS and CDR2 SASEGT. This CDR3 comprises 13 residues. The CDR3 is CASNYERGQPQHF. In DNA, the CDR3 is TGTGCCAGCAACTACGAAAGGGGTCAGCCCCAGCATTTT.

The chain joins TRBV10-3 to TRBJ2-1; 7 bases fit TRBD2. The junction had 8 bases not matched to a gene; V was cut back by 6 bases and J by 0 bases. This CDR3 contains 16 residues. Germline V CDR1 and CDR2: ENHRY, SYGVKD. The CDR3 bases are TGTGCCATCAGGACTAGCCAAAGGAGCTCCTACAATGAGCAGTTCTTC. It encodes CAIRTSQRSSYNEQFF.

This clonotype was observed a handful of times. The rearrangement uses TRBV5-1 and TRBJ1-1, with TRBD1 identical over 10 bases. The CDR3 runs 17 residues. Germline CDR1 and CDR2: SGHRS and YFSETQ. With V trimmed by 3 bases and J by 0 bases, 8 bases remained unmatched. CDR3 in DNA: TGCGCCAGCAGCTCCGGGACAGGGGCCTACATGAACACTGAAGCTTTCTTT. Amino acids: CASSSGTGAYMNTEAFF.

This clonotype appeared a single time. The chain employs TRBV29-1 and TRBJ1-1, with a weak D call TRBD1 (6 bases). V was clipped by 6 bases and J by 4 bases, with 15 bases between them. The CDR3 sequence is 13 residues long. The V gene's germline CDR1 is SQVTM and CDR2 ANQGSEA. CDR3 residues: CSVPLQGSTEAFF. The DNA of the CDR3 is TGCAGCGTCCCACTACAGGGATCCACTGAAGCTTTCTTT. Based on the CDR3 plus reference TRBV29-1 and TRBJ1-1, the full variable domain is SAVISQKPSRDICQRGTSLTIQCQVDSQVTMMFWYRQQPGQSLTLIATANQGSEATYESGFVIDKFPISRPNLTFSTLTVSNMSPEDSSIYLCSVPLQGSTEAFFGQGTRLTVV.

In nucleotides, the CDR3 is TGTGCCAGCAGCCCGAGACTAGCGGGAGGACGGACGCAGTATTTT. Protein: CASSPRLAGGRTQYF. The chain recombines TRBV11-2 with TRBJ2-3; TRBD2 agrees at 13 bases. With V trimmed by 5 bases and J by 9 bases, 8 bases remained unmatched. This CDR3 is built from 15 residues. Germline values: CDR1 SGHAT, CDR2 FQNNGV.

This clonotype has only a few counts. V usage is TRBV20-1 and J usage is TRBJ2-1; a weak D match, TRBD1 (5 bases). The CDR3 is made up of 16 amino acids. CDR1 is DFQATT, CDR2 SNEGSKA, per germline (reference sequence). V dropped 0 bases and J dropped 0 bases, with 12 bases sitting between them. CDR3 sequence (DNA): TGCAGTGCTAGAGATCAGGGCGGACACTCCTACAATGAGCAGTTCTTC. It yields the protein CSARDQGGHSYNEQFF.

This clonotype was recorded a few times. V usage is TRBV4-1 and J usage is TRBJ2-6, with D unclear. Germline V gene sequence: CDR1 MGHRA, CDR2 YSYEKL. Trimming removed 3 bases at V and 0 bases at J, with 12 bases between. The length of the CDR3 is 17 residues. CDR3 DNA sequence: TGCGCCAGCAGCCAGAGTAACTCCAACTCTGGGGCCAACGTCCTGACTTTC. The encoded protein is CASSQSNSNSGANVLTF.

The V and J genes are TRBV6-8 and TRBJ1-2; the match to TRBD1 covers 9 bases. This CDR3 comprises 13 residues. The V gene's germline CDR1 is MNHGY and CDR2 SAAAGT. With 6 bases clipped from V and 6 bases from J, the junction kept 5 bases outside the gene matches. The CDR3 DNA reads as TGTGCCAGCAGCCGACAGGGGGAAGATGGCTACACCTTC. Translation gives CASSRQGEDGYTF.

This clonotype was detected only a few times. The V call is TRBV28, the J call TRBJ1-5; D is possibly TRBD1 (6 bases). Germline values: CDR1 MDHEN, CDR2 SYDVKM. This CDR3 comprises 16 residues. V was pared by 5 bases and J by 5 bases, with 19 bases between. In DNA form, the CDR3 reads TGTGCCAGCAGTCTTACGGGACACCTAAGCGATCAGCCCCAGCATTTT. Translation gives CASSLTGHLSDQPQHF. Full variable domain (rest looked up from reference TRBV28 and TRBJ1-5): DVKVTQSSRYLVKRTGEKVFLECVQDMDHENMFWYRQDPGLGLRLIYFSYDVKMKEKGDIPEGYSVSREKKERFSLILESASTNQTSMYLCASSLTGHLSDQPQHFGDGTRLSIL.

This rearrangement joins TRBV6-5 to TRBJ2-3; D may be TRBD1 or TRBD2 (5 bases each). Trimming shortened V by 2 bases and J by 4 bases, and 13 bases separated the two germline ends. From germline, CDR1 is MNHEY and CDR2 SVGAGI. This CDR3 has 15 residues. The CDR3 DNA reads TGTGCCAGCAGTTACACAGGAAGAGGGGCAGATACGCAGTATTTT. Translating gives CASSYTGRGADTQYF.

This chain uses TRBV27 with TRBJ2-5, with no clear D. Trimming took 2 bases from V and 0 from J, leaving 13 bases between them. CDR1 MNHEY and CDR2 SMNVEV come from the germline V gene (reference sequence). The CDR3 extends over 16 amino acids. CDR3 bases: TGTGCCAGCAGTTTAACTCTCGGGCTATACCAAGAGACCCAGTACTTC. Translated, it gives CASSLTLGLYQETQYF.

The chain links TRBV4-3 to TRBJ2-1, with 7 bases lining up with TRBD1. Trimming took 0 bases from V and 9 from J; bases not matched to a gene: 8. Germline V CDR1 and CDR2: LGHNA, YSLEER. The CDR3 contains 15 residues. The CDR3 bases are TGCGCCAGCAGCCAAGAGACAGGGAGCCTCATTGAGCAGTTCTTC. Translated, it gives CASSQETGSLIEQFF.

The chain has TRBV14 and TRBJ2-1, with D hard to call. The germline V gene has CDR1 SGHDN and CDR2 FVKESK. Trimming cost V 3 bases and J 1 base, with 7 bases left between them. This CDR3 contains 14 residues. The CDR3 coding sequence is TGTGCCAGCAGCCAGGAAGGGTCCTACAATGAGCAGTTCTTC. This translates into CASSQEGSYNEQFF.

The V call is TRBV5-4, the J call TRBJ1-6; D remains ambiguous. Deletions cut 4 bases from V and 5 bases from J, with 10 bases between. Germline lookup yields CDR1 SGHNT and CDR2 YYREEE (reference sequence). The CDR3 loop spans 14 amino acids. The CDR3 spells CASSQDGDNSPLHF. The CDR3, as DNA: TGTGCCAGCAGCCAAGACGGAGATAATTCACCCCTCCACTTT.

In its sample, this clonotype was seen once. This chain connects TRBV24-1 to TRBJ2-3, with TRBD1 matching over 7 bases. V was pared by 3 bases and J by 4 bases, with 12 bases of the junction left unmatched. The CDR3 is 17 amino acids. Germline V gene data show CDR1 as KGHDR and CDR2 as SFDVKD. The CDR3 nucleotides read TGTGCCACCAGTGATGACCGGGACAGCAACCCAGCAGATACGCAGTATTTT. It translates to CATSDDRDSNPADTQYF.

J is TRBJ2-1 and V is TRBV6-1; 8 bases are a match to TRBD1. The ends lost 6 bases at V and 5 bases at J; junction bases unmatched: 9. Germline V CDR1 and CDR2: MNHNS, SASEGT. The CDR3 contains 15 residues. In nucleotides, the CDR3 is TGTGCCAGCAGAGGGACTGACAGGGGAGACAATGAGCAGTTCTTC. The encoded protein is CASRGTDRGDNEQFF.

This clonotype was recorded many times. This chain connects TRBV7-2 to TRBJ2-7; TRBD2 matches at 7 bases. V was clipped by 2 bases and J by 4 bases; unmatched bases: 5. Looked up from germline, CDR1 is SGHTA and CDR2 is FQGNSA. The CDR3 is 14 residues long. CDR3: CASSLSAGDYEQYF. CDR3 coding DNA: TGTGCCAGCAGCTTATCGGCGGGAGATTACGAGCAGTACTTC.

This clonotype occurred many times. The genes are TRBV7-2 and TRBJ2-5; D possibly matches TRBD1 or TRBD2 (5 bases each). This CDR3 comprises 12 residues. The V end lost 2 bases, the J end lost 6 bases, and 7 bases lay between the germline ends. Germline loops: CDR1 SGHTA, CDR2 FQGNSA. For the CDR3, the DNA is TGTGCCAGCAGCTTACCGGGACAGACCCAGTACTTC. Its translation is CASSLPGQTQYF.

The chain links TRBV19 to TRBJ2-1; TRBD2 might be the D (6 bases). V lost 10 bases and J 4 bases, leaving 11 bases between the germline ends. Per the germline V gene, CDR1 is LNHDA and CDR2 is SQIVND (reference sequence). The CDR3 has 12 residues. The CDR3 protein is CATLGTYNEQFF. The CDR3 DNA follows: TGTGCCACCCTTGGGACTTACAATGAGCAGTTCTTC.